The clone carrying this T cell receptor beta chain was detected a few times. Its antigen is not known. With V trimmed by 9 bases and J by 1 base, 3 bases remained unmatched. In germline, CDR1 is KGHDR, CDR2 SFDVKD. The CDR3 contains 13 residues. The data belong to a study of T cells in Graves' hyperthyroidism and ophthalmopathy. On the study more broadly: Pretreatment peripheral blood was obtained at initial diagnosis. Study outcomes and limitations: Blood also carried most thyroid clonotypes expanded above 0.001.

Researchers amplified the TCR beta CDR3 regions from RNA transcripts. The TCR CDR3 was amplified in a first-round RT-PCR using the HTBI primer set. Using its own MiXCR run on the multiplex PCR reads, TCRdb lists one record per CDR3 protein. Counted here are 300,000 to 450,000 distinct CDR3 sequences, around 14% occurring once; the ten biggest clones make up more than 9.5%. The chain is built from TRBV24-1 and TRBJ2-3; TRBD1 agrees at 7 bases. This TCR was recovered from a woman aged 60-75 years with Graves' hyperthyroidism. Sequencing was carried out using blood. This CDR3 reads CATRQGGTDTQYF. Written as DNA, the CDR3 is TGTGCCACCCGACAGGGCGGCACAGATACGCAGTATTTT.